These 23 T cell receptor beta chains share one sample of origin, sequenced in a study of blood T cell repertoires in COVID-19. This table comes from immunoSEQ multiplex PCR, and its TCRdb copy is limited to in-frame clones, with some not included. The data contain some 460,000 clones, nearly 90% of them seen just once; the ten biggest clones take up around 1.8%. The sequencing sample was made of PBMCs or T cells enriched from blood (not recorded which). The receptors originated from a woman under 30 with acute COVID-19.

This clone showed up just a few times. Other DNA variants within this sample encode the same CDR3. The chain recombines TRBV27 with TRBJ1-5, with 9 nucleotides matching TRBD1. Germline CDR1 MNHEY, CDR2 SMNVEV (reference sequence). There are 14 residues in the CDR3. Unmatched junction bases numbered 2, after V lost 4 bases and J lost 4 bases. CDR3 sequence: CASSSGQGNQPQHF. The CDR3 region has the DNA TGTGCCAGCAGTTCGGGACAGGGAAATCAGCCCCAGCATTTT.

The chain is built from TRBV9 and TRBJ2-1, with D tentatively TRBD1 (5 bases). This CDR3 contains 14 residues. Germline V CDR1 and CDR2: SGDLS, YYNGEE. V lost 1 base to trimming and J lost 3 bases, with 8 bases between them. CDR3 coding DNA: TGTGCCAGCAGCGTAATGGACAACTACAATGAGCAGTTCTTC. This codes for CASSVMDNYNEQFF.

The genes are TRBV6-1 and TRBJ2-2; a possible D gene is TRBD2 (6 bases). There are 16 residues in the CDR3. Trimming took off 4 bases at V and 2 bases at J, with 14 bases between the two ends. From germline, CDR1 is MNHNS and CDR2 SASEGT. The CDR3 nucleotides read TGTGCCAGCAGTGCCAGCCGTGGACTAAACACCGGGGAGCTGTTTTTT. It encodes CASSASRGLNTGELFF.

This chain joins TRBV3-1 (or the pseudogene TRBV3-2) and TRBJ2-7; perhaps TRBD1 as D (6 bases). V lost 4 bases, J lost 3 bases, and 13 bases lay in between. In germline, CDR1 is LGHDT, CDR2 YNNKEL (reference sequence). CDR3 size: 14 residues. The CDR3 loop reads CASSPMRGGYEQYF. The CDR3 nucleotides read TGTGCCAGCAGCCCTATGAGAGGGGGCTACGAGCAGTACTTC.

The chain links TRBV7-2 to TRBJ2-7; a possible D gene is TRBD2 (6 bases). Trimming shortened V by 1 base and J by 8 bases, and 12 bases separated the two germline ends. The germline gives CDR1 SGHTA, CDR2 FQGNSA. This CDR3 has 13 amino acids. This CDR3 reads CASSLGLAIKQYF. CDR3 in DNA: TGTGCCAGCAGCTTAGGCCTAGCGATCAAGCAGTACTTC. Filled out from reference TRBV7-2 and TRBJ2-7, the complete variable domain reads GAGVSQSPSNKVTEKGKDVELRCDPISGHTALYWYRQSLGQGLEFLIYFQGNSAPDKSGLPSDRFSAERTGGSVSTLTIQRTQQEDSAVYLCASSLGLAIKQYFGPGTRLTVT.

This rearrangement joins TRBV7-9 to TRBJ2-1; D is uncertain. V was cut by 0 bases and J by 15 bases, with 21 bases left in between. In germline, CDR1 is SEHNR, CDR2 FQNEAQ (reference sequence). This CDR3 comprises 15 residues. In nucleotides, the CDR3 is TGTGCCAGCAGCTTAGCGGTTGACGCGGCCCCAGTGGTGTTCTTC. This sequence encodes CASSLAVDAAPVVFF.

The J gene is TRBJ2-2, the V gene TRBV6-5, with TRBD1 as a possible D gene (5 bases). Germline V CDR1 and CDR2: MNHEY, SVGAGI. The CDR3 is 15 amino acids. V was shortened by 6 bases and J by 3 bases, with 14 bases between the two germline ends. CDR3 residues: CASSARTSHTGELFF. The CDR3 nucleotides read TGTGCCAGCAGCGCAAGGACAAGTCACACCGGGGAGCTGTTTTTT.

The chain employs TRBV3-1 (or the pseudogene TRBV3-2) and TRBJ2-1; D might be TRBD2 (7 bases). The CDR3 runs to 16 residues. Germline loops: CDR1 LGHDT, CDR2 YNNKEL (reference sequence). V lost 8 bases and J 0 bases, leaving 17 bases between the germline ends. CDR3 protein: CASGGGGPSSYNEQFF. The DNA for the CDR3 is TGTGCCAGCGGGGGCGGGGGCCCGAGCTCCTACAATGAGCAGTTCTTC.

The chain combines TRBV7-6 with TRBJ1-2, with D possibly matching TRBD1 (6 bases). CDR3 length: 14 residues. Trimming cost V 3 bases and J 5 bases, with 13 bases left between them. CDR1 and CDR2 from the germline V gene are SGHVS and FNYEAQ. CDR3 nucleotides: TGTGCCAGCAGCTTCGGGGGGGCACTGTATGGCTACACCTTC. Encoded protein: CASSFGGALYGYTF.

The sample holds one count of this clone. The J gene is TRBJ1-1, the V gene TRBV7-9, with no clear D. Trimming took off 5 bases at V and 1 base at J, with 5 bases between the two ends. Looked up from germline, CDR1 is SEHNR and CDR2 is FQNEAQ (reference sequence). The CDR3 totals 12 residues. This CDR3 is CASSRGNTEAFF. The CDR3 DNA reads as TGTGCCAGCAGCCGCGGGAACACTGAAGCTTTCTTT. Using reference TRBV7-9 and TRBJ1-1 for the parts outside the CDR3, the full variable domain is DTGVSQNPRHKITKRGQNVTFRCDPISEHNRLYWYRQTLGQGPEFLTYFQNEAQLEKSRLLSDRFSAERPKGSFSTLEIQRTEQGDSAMYLCASSRGNTEAFFGQGTRLTVV.

V gene TRBV28 combines with J gene TRBJ2-1, with TRBD2 matching over 13 bases. CDR1 and CDR2 from the germline V gene are MDHEN and SYDVKM. V shed 5 bases, J shed 10 bases, and the junction held 8 bases outside the gene matches. The CDR3 spans 15 residues. The DNA of the CDR3 is TGTGCCAGCAGTGACGGACTAGCGGGAGAAGGGGAGCAGTTCTTC. It codes for CASSDGLAGEGEQFF.

V and J are TRBV6-5 and TRBJ1-5, with D perhaps TRBD1 (5 bases). V was cut by 7 bases and J by 1 base, with 11 bases left in between. Germline CDR1 and CDR2: MNHEY and SVGAGI. This CDR3 comprises 14 residues. CDR3 protein: CASNPRQSNQPQHF. The CDR3 nucleotides read TGTGCCAGCAACCCCCGACAGAGCAATCAGCCCCAGCATTTT.

The gene calls are TRBV10-3 and TRBJ1-1, with 8 positions matching TRBD1. CDR3 length: 15 residues. Losses at the gene ends were 4 bases for V and 1 base for J; bases not matched to a gene: 5. Germline V gene sequence: CDR1 ENHRY, CDR2 SYGVKD. The CDR3 DNA reads TGTGCCATCAGTGGGATGGACAGGGAGAACACTGAAGCTTTCTTT. Protein: CAISGMDRENTEAFF.

The CDR3 region is CASSLAGGWDTQYF. Written as DNA, the CDR3 is TGTGCCAGCAGTTTAGCCGGGGGGTGGGATACGCAGTATTTT. The chain has TRBV27 and TRBJ2-3; 7 bases fit TRBD2. V shed 2 bases and J 6 bases; nucleotides not matched to a gene: 5. Germline loops: CDR1 MNHEY, CDR2 SMNVEV (reference sequence). The CDR3 contains 14 residues.

The gene calls are TRBV4-1 and TRBJ2-2; TRBD1 matches 11 bases. CDR1 and CDR2 (germline): MGHRA, YSYEKL. The CDR3 spans 18 residues. The V gene end was trimmed by 3 bases and the J gene end by 2 bases; junction bases not matched to a gene: 8. The CDR3 DNA sequence: TGCGCCAGCAGCCACCGCCTCGGACAGGGGGCAAACACCGGGGAGCTGTTTTTT. Amino acids: CASSHRLGQGANTGELFF.

This sequence joins TRBV10-3 and TRBJ2-3; TRBD2 matches at 13 bases. Losses at the gene ends were 10 bases for V and 5 bases for J; bases not matched to a gene: 9. CDR3 length: 15 residues. The germline V gene has CDR1 ENHRY and CDR2 SYGVKD. CDR3 bases: TGTGCCACCTCCGGACTAGCGGGAGATGGAGATACGCAGTATTTT. Translated, it gives CATSGLAGDGDTQYF.

The V call is TRBV27, the J call TRBJ1-5; TRBD1 is a possible D gene (5 bases). Deletions cut 4 bases from V and 3 bases from J, with 13 bases between. CDR3 length equals 15 residues. Germline CDR1 and CDR2: MNHEY and SMNVEV (reference sequence). The DNA for the CDR3 is TGTGCCAGCAGTTCCGCAGGGTTCGACAATCAGCCCCAGCATTTT. Its protein product is CASSSAGFDNQPQHF.

This clone was seen just once. This chain links TRBV9 with TRBJ2-1, with a possible D match to TRBD2 (6 bases). Germline V gene lookup returns CDR1 SGDLS and CDR2 YYNGEE. The V and J ends lost 4 bases and 2 bases respectively, with 22 bases between them. This CDR3 contains 18 residues. The CDR3 region has the DNA TGTGCCAGCAGCAAGAGCCTTTCTAGCGATTGGACCTACAATGAGCAGTTCTTC. Protein product: CASSKSLSSDWTYNEQFF.

The rearrangement joins TRBV5-1 to TRBJ2-3, with D possibly matching TRBD1 (5 bases). CDR1 is SGHRS and CDR2 is YFSETQ in the germline V gene. The CDR3 has 16 residues. Deletions cut 2 bases from V and 0 bases from J, with 13 bases between. The DNA for the CDR3 is TGCGCCAGCAGCTTACAAACCCAGGGAAGCACAGATACGCAGTATTTT. Its protein product is CASSLQTQGSTDTQYF.

This rearrangement joins TRBV9 to TRBJ2-5, with a possible D match to TRBD1 (6 bases). V was cut by 4 bases and J by 1 base, with 14 bases left in between. CDR3 length equals 15 residues. Germline values: CDR1 SGDLS, CDR2 YYNGEE. The CDR3 coding sequence is TGTGCCAGCAGCTCTTTCGGACAGCCCCAAGAGACCCAGTACTTC. Its translation: CASSSFGQPQETQYF.

The CDR3 protein is CASSADRGTYNEQFF. The CDR3 coding sequence is TGTGCCAGCAGTGCGGACAGGGGGACGTACAATGAGCAGTTCTTC. The chain couples TRBV2 to TRBJ2-1, with 10 bases fitting TRBD1. Germline CDR1 reads SNHLY; CDR2 reads FYNNEI. Unmatched junction bases numbered 4, after V lost 4 bases and J lost 4 bases. The CDR3 is 15 residues long.

This clone was detected a few times. Sequence at one end of the junction differs from germline and may be a read error. The rearrangement joins TRBV3-1 (or the pseudogene TRBV3-2) to TRBJ2-7, with D tentatively TRBD1 (6 bases). The germline gives CDR1 LGHDT, CDR2 YNNKEL (reference sequence). There are 12 residues in the CDR3. The CDR3 DNA reads TGTGCCAGCAGCCAAGCTGGCGGACAGAGGGACTTC. Its protein is CASSQAGGQRDF.

V and J are TRBV14 and TRBJ2-1, with D possibly TRBD2 on 6 matching bases. This CDR3 has 15 amino acids. Germline CDR1 SGHDN, CDR2 FVKESK. The V end lost 1 base, the J end lost 6 bases, and 13 bases lay between the germline ends. CDR3 bases: TGTGCCAGCAGCCAAGCGACGGCGGGGCGCAATGAGCAGTTCTTC. Translation gives CASSQATAGRNEQFF.